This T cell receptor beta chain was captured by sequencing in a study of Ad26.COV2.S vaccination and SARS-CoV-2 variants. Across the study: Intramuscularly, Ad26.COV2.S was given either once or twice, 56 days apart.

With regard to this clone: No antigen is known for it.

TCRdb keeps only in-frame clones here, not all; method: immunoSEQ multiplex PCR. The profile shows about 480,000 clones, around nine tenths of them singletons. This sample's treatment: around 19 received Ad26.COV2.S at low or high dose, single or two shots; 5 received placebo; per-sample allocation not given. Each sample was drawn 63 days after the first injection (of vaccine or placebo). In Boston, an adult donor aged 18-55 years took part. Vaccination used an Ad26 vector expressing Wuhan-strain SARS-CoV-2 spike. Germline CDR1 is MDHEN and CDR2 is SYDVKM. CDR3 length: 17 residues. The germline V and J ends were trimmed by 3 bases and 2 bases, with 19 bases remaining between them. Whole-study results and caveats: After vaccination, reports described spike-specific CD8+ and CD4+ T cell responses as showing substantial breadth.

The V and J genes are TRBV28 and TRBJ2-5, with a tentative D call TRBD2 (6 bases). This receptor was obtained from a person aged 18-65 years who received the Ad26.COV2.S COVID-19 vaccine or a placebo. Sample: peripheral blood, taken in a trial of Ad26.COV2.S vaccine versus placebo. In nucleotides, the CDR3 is TGTGCCAGCAGTTTTACGGGCCCCGGGGGTGGACAAGAGACCCAGTACTTC. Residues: CASSFTGPGGGQETQYF.